This entry concerns a single TCR beta chain. The antigen is undetermined. Here immunoSEQ multiplex PCR was the method, and the copy in TCRdb shows in-frame clones only, minus some. The sample has 500,000 to 550,000 clones, 90% to 97% seen once. This sample was taken from a study of shared clonotypes between healthy human individuals. Study-wide findings and caveats: Read depth was anticipated to influence clonotype sharing among donors.

Germline V CDR1 and CDR2: LNHDA, SQIVND (reference sequence). CDR3 length equals 14 residues. V gave up 8 bases and J gave up 5 bases; unmatched junction bases: 9. The rearrangement joins TRBV19 to TRBJ1-5; 7 positions match TRBD1. What was sequenced was naive CD4+ T cells sorted from blood. Noted subset: CD45RA+ positively selected. The origin of this receptor is a woman aged 25 to 39 in good health. CDR3 residues: CASGKTGWDQPQHF. CDR3 nucleotide sequence: TGTGCCAGTGGAAAGACAGGGTGGGATCAGCCCCAGCATTTT.